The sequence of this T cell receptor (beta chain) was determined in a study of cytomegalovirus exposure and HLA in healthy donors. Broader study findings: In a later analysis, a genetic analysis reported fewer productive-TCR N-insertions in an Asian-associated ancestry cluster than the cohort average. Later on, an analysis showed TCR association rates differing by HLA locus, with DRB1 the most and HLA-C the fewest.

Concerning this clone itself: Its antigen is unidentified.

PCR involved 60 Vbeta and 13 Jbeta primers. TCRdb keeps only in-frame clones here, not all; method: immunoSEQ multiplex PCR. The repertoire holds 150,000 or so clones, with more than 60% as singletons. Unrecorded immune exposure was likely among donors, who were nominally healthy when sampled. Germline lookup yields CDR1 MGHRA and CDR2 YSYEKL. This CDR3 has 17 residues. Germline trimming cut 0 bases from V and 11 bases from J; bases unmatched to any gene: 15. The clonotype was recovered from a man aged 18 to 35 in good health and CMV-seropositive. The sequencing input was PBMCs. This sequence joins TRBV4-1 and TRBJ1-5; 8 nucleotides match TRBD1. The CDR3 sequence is CASSQEGPGQASWTQHF. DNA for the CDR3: TGCGCCAGCAGCCAAGAAGGTCCGGGACAGGCCTCCTGGACCCAGCATTTT.